This TCR beta chain was sequenced in a study of low-dose radiotherapy and immunotherapy resistance in tumors. Overall study context: A dose of 0.5 Gy per fraction was delivered to Cohort 1 every 2 weeks, for a total of 6.5 Gy. Treatment included intravenous cyclophosphamide dosed at 200 mg/m2 every two weeks, one day before radiation and immunotherapy. A daily 300 mg dose of oral aspirin was taken by patients for four cycles from cycle 1 day 1.

Treatment of the donors consisted of nivolumab and ipilimumab (plus aspirin, low-dose cyclophosphamide and low-dose radiotherapy). TRAV- and TRBV-specific primers were used for first-strand cDNA, which covered alpha and beta chains. It was with a constant-region primer and a V-primer adapter that TCRs were amplified over roughly 19 PCR cycles. TCRdb re-analysed the reads in MiXCR, keeping a single row per CDR3 protein. Of under 9,500 distinct CDR3 sequences in the sample, roughly 82% were seen once. CDR1 and CDR2 from the germline V gene are SGHNT and YYREEE (reference sequence). The V end lost 0 bases, the J end lost 1 base, and 5 bases lay between the germline ends. CDR3 length equals 14 residues.

The chain links TRBV5-4 to TRBJ2-4; D remains ambiguous. This TCR derives from a human donor with advanced metastatic prostate, ovarian, gallbladder or colorectal cancer (not recorded which). This table probably holds off-target reads from a library built for another chain. Here the CDR3 DNA reads TGTGCCAGCAGCTTGGCAGGTGCCAAAAACATTCAGTACTTC. Residues: CASSLAGAKNIQYF. Variable domain in full (rest from reference TRBV5-4 and TRBJ2-4): ETGVTQSPTHLIKTRGQQVTLRCSSQSGHNTVSWYQQALGQGPQFIFQYYREEENGRGNFPPRFSGLQFPNYSSELNVNALELDDSALYLCASSLAGAKNIQYFGAGTRLSVL.